The clone carrying this TCR beta chain came up a few times. Its target is unknown. Arm-PCR with iRepertoire HTBI primers amplified the CDR3 regions for these TCR beta libraries. MiXCR, run by TCRdb on the multiplex PCR reads, gives a single entry per CDR3 protein. Of over 300,000 distinct CDR3 sequences detected, less than 20% appear once; the ten largest clones hold roughly 27%. The data were obtained in a study of regulatory T cells in long-lasting Graves disease. The overall study: Positivity for TSH receptor antibodies plus over 5 years of antithyroid drugs meant persistent Graves' disease.

Overall study results and limits: Persistent Graves' patients showed a TCR diversity that was lower than that of newly diagnosed ones.

Time point specified: persistent/refractory GD, antithyroid drugs over 5 years with positive TRAb. From RNA extracted from PBMCs, the TCR library was made. Peripheral blood, roughly 10 milliliters of it, was drawn into EDTA tubes. The sample was peripheral blood mononuclear cells (PBMCs), taken when the disease was refractory, from a patient treated with antithyroid drugs. The sequence came from a female donor with Graves disease.

CDR3 sequence: CASGLARTARKGTQYF. Written as DNA, the CDR3 is TGTGCTAGTGGTTTGGCTAGGACAGCACGCAAAGGTACGCAGTATTTT. This rearrangement joins TRBV12-5 to TRBJ2-3, with D maybe TRBD1 (6 bases). The germline CDR1 and CDR2 sequences are LGHNT and FRNRAP. CDR3 length: 16 residues. Between the trimmed V and J ends, which lost 1 base and 8 bases, there was a span of 19 bases.